This is a list of T cell receptor beta chains from one sample in a study of response to subunit inactivated influenza vaccine. One entry per CDR3 protein, called by TCRdb with MiXCR from the RT-PCR reads. This sample has about 570,000 distinct CDR3 sequences, with about an eighth found just once. This specimen consisted of PBMCs from blood, obtained on the day of vaccination. These receptors all stem from a man aged 50 or older who received an inactivated influenza vaccine. CDR3s include the opening cysteine and the closing phenylalanine or tryptophan. The order of the fields is clone size, J gene, V gene, D gene, CDR3 DNA, CDR3 protein. A D gene is named only where the DNA matches it firmly. Rows may omit the clone size; those that give it use once, few, many or a size class.

NA TRBJ2-7 TRBV7-6 NA TGTGCCAGCAGCTTAGGGGACAAAACCGTCACCTACGAGCAGTACTTC CASSLGDKTVTYEQYF
many TRBJ2-3 TRBV5-1 NA TGCGCCAGCAGACCCGGAGTTGGGCGGGACACAGATACGCAGTATTTT CASRPGVGRDTDTQYF
few TRBJ1-4 TRBV5-1 NA TGCGCCAGCAGCCGGGGACCCTGGCGTGAAAAACTGTTTTTT CASSRGPWREKLFF
NA TRBJ1-6 TRBV16 NA TGTGCCAGTTTGGACAGACGCTATAATTCACCCCTCCACTTT CASLDRRYNSPLHF
few TRBJ1-1 TRBV5-1 NA TGCGCCAGCAGCTTCTGGGCCGGGACAACGAACACTGAAGCTTTCTTT CASSFWAGTTNTEAFF
many TRBJ1-6 TRBV24-1 NA TGTGCCACCAGTGAGGCCAGGTGGGGTTCACCCCTCCACTTT CATSEARWGSPLHF
few TRBJ2-1 TRBV7-2 NA TGTGCCAGCAGCTTAGCCCTAGGACCCTACAATGAGCAGTTCTTC CASSLALGPYNEQFF
few TRBJ2-1 TRBV5-1 TRBD2 TGCGCCAGCAGCTTTAGCGGGGGGGCCCGCAATGAGCAGTTCTTC CASSFSGGARNEQFF
few TRBJ2-3 TRBV12-3/TRBV12-4 NA TGTGCCAGCATCATAGCCGGCCTCATCACAGATACGCAGTATTTT CASIIAGLITDTQYF
few TRBJ2-1 TRBV21-1 NA TGTGCCAGCAGCAAGGTCTACCCGGGCGGGCTCTCCTACAATGAGCAGTTCTTC CASSKVYPGGLSYNEQFF
NA TRBJ2-3 TRBV4-1 TRBD1 TGCGCCAGCAGCCAAGTGACAGGGGGCACGATTGGCACAGATACGCAGTATTTT CASSQVTGGTIGTDTQYF
NA TRBJ2-7 TRBV28 TRBD1 TGTGCCAGCGGCGCAGGGGGCATCTACGAGCAGTACTTC CASGAGGIYEQYF
NA TRBJ2-7 TRBV7-2 NA TGTGCCAGCAGCTTAGCAGGACCTTTGAACGGGAACGAGCAGTACTTC CASSLAGPLNGNEQYF
few TRBJ2-7 TRBV5-1 NA TGCGCCAGCAGGAACCGGGGAGATTACGAGCAGTACTTC CASRNRGDYEQYF
NA TRBJ2-7 TRBV27 NA TGTGCCAGCAGTTTATCGTCGTGGCCGGGACTGACCTACGAGCAGTACTTC CASSLSSWPGLTYEQYF
few TRBJ1-6 TRBV20-1 NA TGCAGTGCTAGAGAGGGGGGACGTGCCTATAATTCACCCCTCCACTTT CSAREGGRAYNSPLHF
few TRBJ1-6 TRBV6-1 NA TGTGCCAGCAGTGAAGCGGGGGGTTATAATTCACCCCTCCACTTT CASSEAGGYNSPLHF
NA TRBJ2-1 TRBV15 NA TGTACCACCAGCACACGGGAGACTCGCAATGAGCAGTTCTTC CTTSTRETRNEQFF
few TRBJ1-6 TRBV4-3 NA TGCGCCAGCAGCCAAGATTGGGGATCCTATAATTCACCCCTCCACTTT CASSQDWGSYNSPLHF
few TRBJ2-1 TRBV20-1 TRBD2 TGCAGTGCTAAAGGCGCACTAGCGGGAGGGATCCCCTCCTACAATGAGCAGTTCTTC CSAKGALAGGIPSYNEQFF
NA TRBJ1-4 TRBV12-3/TRBV12-4 NA TGTGCCAGCAGCGCCTGGGGGGGGGATGAAAAACTGTTTTTT CASSAWGGDEKLFF
many TRBJ2-7 TRBV2 NA TGTGCCAGCAGTGACGAGGAGCAGTACTTC CASSDEEQYF
NA TRBJ2-1 TRBV18 TRBD2 TGTGCCAGCTCATTTATAGCGGGAGGCCAGGCGAATGAGCAGTTCTTC CASSFIAGGQANEQFF
few TRBJ2-1 TRBV20-1 TRBD2 TGCAGTGCTAGGAGGGGAATCGGGGGGTCATCCTACAATGAGCAGTTCTTC CSARRGIGGSSYNEQFF
many TRBJ2-3 TRBV6-1 TRBD2 TGTGCCGCCCAACCTAGCGGGAGCACAGATACGCAGTATTTT CAAQPSGSTDTQYF
NA TRBJ2-7 TRBV7-2 TRBD1 TGTGCCAGCAGCTTAGGACCGGGACAGACGTCCTACGAGCAGTACTTC CASSLGPGQTSYEQYF